The clone carrying this T cell receptor (beta chain) was observed a few times. The RNA, about 0.45 to 1 ug, was put through reverse transcription using random hexamers. TCRdb independently ran MiXCR on the immunoSEQ multiplex PCR reads; one entry per CDR3 protein. The sample carries fewer than 250,000 distinct CDR3 sequences, 93% recorded once. The sample originates from a study of CD8 T cells in Susac syndrome. The specimen was CD4+ T cells from PBMCs. The sequence was obtained from a human donor in good health.

CDR3 amino acids: CASSPGTEQFF. In DNA, the CDR3 is TGTGCCAGCAGCCCGGGGACAGAGCAGTTCTTC. The chain is built from TRBV14 and TRBJ2-1; TRBD1 is a possible D gene (6 bases). This CDR3 has 11 residues. CDR1 is SGHDN and CDR2 is FVKESK in the germline V gene. V was cut by 4 bases and J by 10 bases, with 8 bases left in between.